The 15 T cell receptor beta chains below come from one sample, sequenced in a study of blood T cell repertoires in COVID-19 (dated by TCRdb to 2018 to 2020). Libraries were built with the immunoSEQ multiplex PCR assay. Not all clones reach the TCRdb copy of this immuneACCESS table, which keeps in-frame sequences only. Checked studies attribute under half of the gap to unresolved V genes and leave the rest unexplained. The sample contains about 190,000 clones, under 85% of them found a single time. The top ten clones comprise around a sixth of the sample. The sequenced material came from peripheral blood. These receptors all stem from a man aged 55 to 70 with active or convalescent COVID-19.

This chain connects TRBV5-6 to TRBJ2-3; maybe TRBD1 (6 bases). Germline V gene data show CDR1 as SGHDT and CDR2 as YYEEEE. CDR3 length: 17 residues. Trimming took 0 bases from V and 0 from J, leaving 14 bases between them. CDR3 loop: CASSLAPGGFSTDTQYF. In DNA form, the CDR3 reads TGTGCCAGCAGCTTGGCCCCTGGGGGCTTTAGCACAGATACGCAGTATTTT.

This clone was found once. At one of its ends the junction is not consistent with the germline gene, which may arise from a read error. The chain uses TRBV24-1 and TRBJ2-2; 7 bases fit TRBD2. The germline V gene encodes CDR1 KGHDR and CDR2 SFDVKD. The CDR3 length is 15 residues. The CDR3 sequence is CASRGAGEATGELFF. The CDR3, as DNA: TGTGCCTCCAGAGGGGCGGGAGAAGCAACCGGGGAGCTGTTTTTT.

This clone was detected once. This chain joins TRBV5-6 and TRBJ2-7, with TRBD2 identical over 7 bases. The CDR3 is made up of 13 amino acids. From germline, CDR1 is SGHDT and CDR2 YYEEEE. V dropped 4 bases and J dropped 2; count of bases not matched to a gene: 3. CDR3 amino acids: CASSRDYTYEQYF. The DNA for the CDR3 is TGTGCCAGCAGCCGGGACTACACCTACGAGCAGTACTTC.

This clone has just a few counts. V and J are TRBV28 and TRBJ2-5; TRBD2 agrees at 7 bases. Germline CDR1 MDHEN, CDR2 SYDVKM. Losses at the gene ends were 5 bases for V and 5 bases for J; bases not matched to a gene: 2. This CDR3 comprises 12 residues. CDR3 in DNA: TGTGCCAGCAGTCGGGGGGTGGAGACCCAGTACTTC. Translating it yields CASSRGVETQYF.

The chain joins TRBV4-3 to TRBJ2-1; D gene uncertain. V was shortened by 0 bases and J by 3 bases, with 12 bases between the two germline ends. The CDR3 consists of 16 residues. Germline values: CDR1 LGHNA, CDR2 YSLEER. CDR3 DNA: TGCGCCAGCAGCCAAGATCTCCTAGGAAGCTACAATGAGCAGTTCTTC. Protein product: CASSQDLLGSYNEQFF.

The genes are TRBV27 and TRBJ2-5; 12 bases are shared with TRBD2. CDR1 and CDR2 from the germline V gene are MNHEY and SMNVEV (reference sequence). The CDR3 spans 17 residues. V shed 4 bases and J 5 bases; nucleotides not matched to a gene: 11. The CDR3 DNA follows: TGTGCCAGCAGTTCCAAGACTAGCGGGGGCCTCGGGGAGACCCAGTACTTC. Protein sequence: CASSSKTSGGLGETQYF.

This rearrangement joins TRBV18 to TRBJ2-3, with 8 bases identical to TRBD1. Germline V gene data show CDR1 as KGHSH and CDR2 as LQKENI. After removal of 3 bases from V and 5 bases from J, the junction contained 7 bases not matched to a gene. This CDR3 is built from 15 residues. The CDR3 region is CASSPTDRAGDTQYF. For the CDR3, the DNA is TGTGCCAGCTCACCGACGGACAGGGCGGGAGATACGCAGTATTTT.

The chain uses TRBV7-9 and TRBJ1-1; possible D gene TRBD1, 5 bases. Germline CDR1 SEHNR, CDR2 FQNEAQ (reference sequence). There are 14 residues in the CDR3. Trimming stripped 1 base from V and 3 bases from J, with 9 bases between. CDR3 nucleotides: TGTGCCAGCAGCTTAGGTGGAGGGGACACTGAAGCTTTCTTT. Amino acid sequence: CASSLGGGDTEAFF.

This chain uses TRBV24-1 with TRBJ1-5, with D maybe TRBD1 (5 bases). V was pared by 9 bases and J by 2 bases, with 13 bases between. The CDR3 runs 14 residues. CDR1 and CDR2 (germline): KGHDR, SFDVKD. CDR3 sequence (DNA): TGTGCCACCCAGGTGGCAGGGCGCAATCAGCCCCAGCATTTT. It codes for CATQVAGRNQPQHF.

The chain uses TRBV11-2 and TRBJ2-7; the D is unclear. The CDR3 covers 12 residues. Trimming left V 5 bases short and J 5 bases short, with 10 bases between. From germline, CDR1 is SGHAT and CDR2 FQNNGV. This CDR3 reads CASSLLPHEQYF. As DNA, the CDR3 is TGTGCCAGCAGCCTTCTTCCCCACGAGCAGTACTTC. Full variable domain (outside the CDR3, taken from reference TRBV11-2 and TRBJ2-7): EAGVAQSPRYKIIEKRQSVAFWCNPISGHATLYWYQQILGQGPKLLIQFQNNGVVDDSQLPKDRFSAERLKGVDSTLKIQPAKLEDSAVYLCASSLLPHEQYFGPGTRLTVT.

V usage is TRBV6-1 and J usage is TRBJ1-6; 11 positions agree with TRBD1. The length of the CDR3 is 16 residues. After removal of 2 bases from V and 10 bases from J, the junction contained 7 bases not matched to a gene. In germline, CDR1 is MNHNS, CDR2 SASEGT. CDR3 loop: CASSERPGQGGSPLHF. CDR3 nucleotides: TGTGCCAGCAGTGAACGTCCGGGACAGGGGGGGTCACCCCTCCACTTT.

With regard to this clone: The sample carries other DNA sequences with the same CDR3. The chain has TRBV7-2 and TRBJ2-7; 8 nucleotides agree with TRBD2. Germline assignment: CDR1 SGHTA and CDR2 FQGNSA. The CDR3 has 17 residues. V lost 1 base, J lost 0 bases, and 8 bases stayed unmatched. CDR3 nucleotides: TGTGCCAGCAGCTTAGTGGCTAGCGGGTCCTCCTCCTACGAGCAGTACTTC. Protein product: CASSLVASGSSSYEQYF. The full variable domain, rest sourced from reference TRBV7-2 and TRBJ2-7, is GAGVSQSPSNKVTEKGKDVELRCDPISGHTALYWYRQSLGQGLEFLIYFQGNSAPDKSGLPSDRFSAERTGGSVSTLTIQRTQQEDSAVYLCASSLVASGSSSYEQYFGPGTRLTVT.

The chain is built from TRBV24-1 and TRBJ2-7, with a possible D match to TRBD1 (5 bases). This CDR3 has 15 amino acids. With 5 bases removed from V and 0 bases from J, the gap between germline ends came to 13 bases. Germline V gives CDR1 KGHDR, CDR2 SFDVKD. DNA of the CDR3: TGTGCCACCAGTGCGGGTGCAGGGCGCTCCTACGAGCAGTACTTC. Its translation: CATSAGAGRSYEQYF.

The chain recombines TRBV5-1 with TRBJ2-7; a possible D gene is TRBD1 (7 bases). This CDR3 spans 16 amino acids. The germline CDR1 and CDR2 sequences are SGHRS and YFSETQ. Trimming pared 0 bases from V and 2 bases from J, leaving 15 bases between. The DNA of the CDR3 is TGCGCCAGCAGCTTGGCAGGATCAGGGGGGACCTACGAGCAGTACTTC. Its protein product is CASSLAGSGGTYEQYF.

The V gene is TRBV25-1, the J gene TRBJ1-2, with D unclear. This CDR3 is built from 11 residues. The V gene lost 6 bases and the J gene lost 12 bases, with 14 bases spanning the gap. Per germline, CDR1 MGHDK and CDR2 SYGVNS. The CDR3 reads CASSLTRHDTF. CDR3 bases: TGTGCCAGCAGCCTCACTCGCCACGACACCTTC.